The 26 T cell receptor beta chains below all came from one sample that was sequenced in a study of cytomegalovirus exposure and HLA in healthy donors. Primers included in the PCR were 60 Vbeta and 13 Jbeta primers. The table came from immunoSEQ multiplex PCR; TCRdb's copy has only in-frame clones and leaves some out. This repertoire shows about 68,000 clones, more than 80% found once; its top ten account for 6% to 7.5%. The specimen was PBMCs. The source of these receptors is a human donor in good health.

The chain is built from TRBV10-3 and TRBJ2-4; TRBD1 aligns across 7 bases. The junction had 6 bases not matched to a gene; V was cut back by 4 bases and J by 9 bases. The CDR3 covers 13 residues. Germline lookup yields CDR1 ENHRY and CDR2 SYGVKD. In DNA, the CDR3 is TGTGCCATCAGTGGGACAGGAGAGGGCATTCAGTACTTC. As protein: CAISGTGEGIQYF.

This chain links TRBV5-6 with TRBJ1-4; 9 nucleotides line up with TRBD1. The germline V gene encodes CDR1 SGHDT and CDR2 YYEEEE. V shed 4 bases, J shed 8 bases, and the junction held 18 bases outside the gene matches. The CDR3 is 18 amino acids. Here the CDR3 reads CASSDSGTGLPRWEKLFF. Written as DNA, the CDR3 is TGTGCCAGCAGCGATTCCGGGACAGGGCTCCCCCGGTGGGAAAAACTGTTTTTT.

The gene calls are TRBV4-1 and TRBJ1-5, with 8 bases identical to TRBD1. The CDR3 length is 16 residues. CDR1 is MGHRA, CDR2 YSYEKL, per germline. V dropped 3 bases and J dropped 1; count of bases not matched to a gene: 5. The CDR3 region has the DNA TGCGCCAGCAGCCAGCAACAGGGGGGGAGCAATCAGCCCCAGCATTTT. It specifies CASSQQQGGSNQPQHF.

In this sample, this clone turned up a few times. CDR3 nucleotide sequence: TGTGCCAGCAGCCCGGACGCCCCGGGAAGCGGCTACACCTTC. It yields the protein CASSPDAPGSGYTF. This chain joins TRBV7-9 and TRBJ1-2; no clear D. V shed 5 bases and J shed 8 bases, with 18 bases lying between them. The CDR3 loop spans 14 amino acids. Germline V gives CDR1 SEHNR, CDR2 FQNEAQ (reference sequence).

V and J are TRBV4-1 and TRBJ2-2; 10 bases line up with TRBD1. V lost 4 bases and J lost 0; bases outside the gene matches: 2. Germline V gene data show CDR1 as MGHRA and CDR2 as YSYEKL. This CDR3 spans 16 amino acids. The CDR3 DNA reads as TGCGCCAGCAGCCCGGGACAGGGGACGAACACCGGGGAGCTGTTTTTT. It translates to CASSPGQGTNTGELFF.

This clone has just a few counts. The genes are TRBV7-6 and TRBJ2-1; D gene unclear. The germline gives CDR1 SGHVS, CDR2 FNYEAQ. The CDR3 has 14 residues. V was clipped by 2 bases and J by 0 bases, with 5 bases between them. The CDR3 loop is CASSLSSSYNEQFF. The CDR3, as DNA: TGTGCCAGCAGCTTATCTAGCTCCTACAATGAGCAGTTCTTC.

This clone appeared once. The chain carries TRBV30 and TRBJ1-5; tentatively, D is TRBD1 (5 bases). The V end was cut by 1 base, the J end by 2 bases, with 9 bases between. The V gene's germline CDR1 is GTSNPN and CDR2 SVGIG (reference sequence). CDR3 length equals 14 residues. CDR3 nucleotide sequence: TGTGCCTGGAGTGACCTCAGGGGCAATCAGCCCCAGCATTTT. Protein: CAWSDLRGNQPQHF.

The chain recombines TRBV9 with TRBJ1-4; D ambiguous. In germline, CDR1 is SGDLS, CDR2 YYNGEE. V dropped 3 bases and J dropped 4 bases, with 10 bases sitting between them. The CDR3 contains 14 residues. The DNA for the CDR3 is TGTGCCAGCAGCGGTCCCCTTCGTAATGAAAAACTGTTTTTT. Amino acids: CASSGPLRNEKLFF.

V is TRBV18 and J is TRBJ2-1; D might be TRBD1 (5 bases). The CDR3 runs 18 residues. Trimming left V 1 base short and J 0 bases short, with 16 bases between. Germline V gene data show CDR1 as KGHSH and CDR2 as LQKENI. The CDR3 DNA is TGTGCCAGCTCACCACGCAATGTAGGACACCCCTCCTACAATGAGCAGTTCTTC. Translation: CASSPRNVGHPSYNEQFF.

The V gene is TRBV5-4, the J gene TRBJ1-2; D ambiguous. Looked up from germline, CDR1 is SGHNT and CDR2 is YYREEE (reference sequence). The length of the CDR3 is 13 residues. V was trimmed by 0 bases and J by 4 bases, leaving 7 bases between them. CDR3 DNA sequence: TGTGCCAGCAGCTTGGACGGTAGCTATGGCTACACCTTC. Translating gives CASSLDGSYGYTF.

The chain combines TRBV2 with TRBJ2-1; possible D gene TRBD2, 6 bases. CDR1 and CDR2 (germline): SNHLY, FYNNEI. Trimming cost V 5 bases and J 5 bases, with 13 bases left between them. This CDR3 region has 14 residues. For the CDR3, the DNA is TGTGCCAGCAGTTCGGGACTGGCCAACAATGAGCAGTTCTTC. Its translation is CASSSGLANNEQFF. The whole variable domain, filled in from reference TRBV2 and TRBJ2-1, reads EPEVTQTPSHQVTQMGQEVILRCVPISNHLYFYWYRQILGQKVEFLVSFYNNEISEKSEIFDDQFSVERPDGSNFTLKIRSTKLEDSAMYFCASSSGLANNEQFFGPGTRLTVL.

The chain combines TRBV19 with TRBJ1-2; TRBD1 matches at 7 bases. After removal of 5 bases from V and 12 bases from J, the junction contained 6 bases not matched to a gene. The CDR3 runs 11 residues. In germline, CDR1 is LNHDA, CDR2 SQIVND (reference sequence). For the CDR3, the DNA is TGTGCCAGTAGTCCCAGGGACAGCAACACCTTC. Protein sequence: CASSPRDSNTF.

This rearrangement joins TRBV14 to TRBJ2-5, with 7 bases aligning to TRBD2. Germline CDR1 and CDR2: SGHDN and FVKESK. V lost 4 bases, J lost 5 bases, and 4 bases stayed unmatched. This CDR3 spans 13 amino acids. The CDR3 is CASSPAGVETQYF. The CDR3, as DNA: TGTGCCAGCAGCCCGGCGGGGGTTGAGACCCAGTACTTC.

The genes are TRBV9 and TRBJ2-7, with TRBD1 matching over 7 bases. The CDR3 runs 14 residues. Per the germline V gene, CDR1 is SGDLS and CDR2 is YYNGEE. J was trimmed by 4 bases and V by 5 bases; bases with no gene match: 9. CDR3 region: CASSAGTALYEQYF. As DNA, the CDR3 is TGTGCCAGCAGTGCCGGGACAGCGTTATACGAGCAGTACTTC. Full variable domain (rest looked up from reference TRBV9 and TRBJ2-7): DSGVTQTPKHLITATGQRVTLRCSPRSGDLSVYWYQQSLDQGLQFLIQYYNGEERAKGNILERFSAQQFPDLHSELNLSSLELGDSALYFCASSAGTALYEQYFGPGTRLTVT.

J is TRBJ2-1 and V is TRBV13; 11 bases fit TRBD2. The CDR3 covers 16 residues. V gave up 5 bases and J gave up 4 bases; unmatched junction bases: 7. Germline lookup yields CDR1 PRHDT and CDR2 FYEKMQ (reference sequence). The DNA for the CDR3 is TGTGCCAGCAGCGCCGGGACTAGCGGCTCTTACAATGAGCAGTTCTTC. Its protein product is CASSAGTSGSYNEQFF.

This clone was found a few times. The gene calls are TRBV7-9 and TRBJ2-1; 15 bases are shared with TRBD2. CDR3 length: 16 residues. Germline V gives CDR1 SEHNR, CDR2 FQNEAQ (reference sequence). Germline trimming cut 4 bases from V and 6 bases from J; bases unmatched to any gene: 4. The CDR3 region has the DNA TGTGCCAGCAGCTCTTGGACTAGCGGGGGGGCCAATGAGCAGTTCTTC. Its translation: CASSSWTSGGANEQFF.

The V call is TRBV18, the J call TRBJ1-4, with D unclear. Germline CDR1 and CDR2: KGHSH and LQKENI. V shed 6 bases and J shed 1 base, with 12 bases lying between them. The CDR3 spans 15 residues. The CDR3 nucleotides are TGTGCCAGCTCGAGGCGCGAAGGAACTAATGAAAAACTGTTTTTT. Translated, it gives CASSRREGTNEKLFF.

This rearrangement joins TRBV6-5 to TRBJ1-1, with TRBD1 as a possible D gene (5 bases). This CDR3 is built from 13 residues. V lost 8 bases and J 2 bases, leaving 12 bases between the germline ends. Per germline, CDR1 MNHEY and CDR2 SVGAGI. DNA of the CDR3: TGTGCCAGCCGGCCCGACAGAAACACTGAAGCTTTCTTT. It is translated as CASRPDRNTEAFF.

This rearrangement joins TRBV19 to TRBJ1-1, with D unresolved. Germline V CDR1 and CDR2: LNHDA, SQIVND (reference sequence). CDR3 length equals 15 residues. Trimming removed 5 bases from V and 2 bases from J, with 15 bases in between. This CDR3 reads CASSPSAAINTEAFF. DNA for the CDR3: TGTGCCAGTAGTCCCTCAGCGGCAATTAACACTGAAGCTTTCTTT.

The chain carries TRBV6-1 and TRBJ2-7, with TRBD2 as a possible D gene (6 bases). V lost 3 bases and J lost 2, with 8 bases in between. Germline V lookup: CDR1 MNHNS, CDR2 SASEGT. The CDR3 runs to 13 residues. The CDR3 region is CASSEGGTYEQYF. In DNA, the CDR3 is TGTGCCAGCAGTGAGGGGGGTACCTACGAGCAGTACTTC.

V gene TRBV27 combines with J gene TRBJ2-3; 7 bases are a match to TRBD1. Trimming took 3 bases from V and 1 from J; bases not matched to a gene: 1. The CDR3 contains 14 residues. Germline CDR1 reads MNHEY; CDR2 reads SMNVEV (reference sequence). The DNA for the CDR3 is TGTGCCAGCAGTTTCGGGACAGGCACAGATACGCAGTATTTT. Residues: CASSFGTGTDTQYF.

The chain uses TRBV6-5 and TRBJ2-2; the match to TRBD2 covers 11 bases. Germline lookup yields CDR1 MNHEY and CDR2 SVGAGI. The CDR3 is made up of 15 amino acids. V lost 4 bases, J lost 5 bases, and 3 bases stayed unmatched. The CDR3 reads CASSSTSGGTGELFF. The DNA for the CDR3 is TGTGCCAGCAGTTCAACTAGCGGGGGTACCGGGGAGCTGTTTTTT.

This clone has just one count. CDR3 amino acids: CASSLAGTGGRGYTF. DNA for the CDR3: TGTGCCAGCAGCTTAGCGGGAACAGGGGGCAGGGGCTACACCTTC. This sequence joins TRBV7-2 and TRBJ1-2; 9 positions agree with TRBD1. The ends lost 0 bases at V and 8 bases at J; junction bases unmatched: 7. The CDR3 contains 15 residues. The germline V gene encodes CDR1 SGHTA and CDR2 FQGNSA.

The chain recombines TRBV2 with TRBJ2-2; D remains ambiguous. Germline-derived CDR1 and CDR2 are SNHLY and FYNNEI. Trimming shortened V by 5 bases and J by 1 base, and 5 bases separated the two germline ends. CDR3 length: 13 residues. The CDR3 DNA is TGTGCCAGCAGTTACAGGAACACCGGGGAGCTGTTTTTT. Translation gives CASSYRNTGELFF.

The chain links TRBV5-1 to TRBJ1-3; TRBD1 might be the D (6 bases). This CDR3 is built from 14 residues. Germline assignment: CDR1 SGHRS and CDR2 YFSETQ. Trimming stripped 4 bases from V and 2 bases from J, with 10 bases between. The CDR3 DNA is TGCGCCAGCAGCCCCAGGGGTACTGGAAACACCATATATTTT. The encoded protein is CASSPRGTGNTIYF.

J is TRBJ1-6 and V is TRBV7-9, with 7 bases aligning to TRBD1. CDR3 length: 16 amino acids. Germline V gene data show CDR1 as SEHNR and CDR2 as FQNEAQ (reference sequence). Trimming removed 5 bases from V and 3 bases from J; junction bases left unmatched: 7. The DNA for the CDR3 is TGTGCCAGCAGCGACCCGACAGGGATCTATAATTCACCCCTCCACTTT. This sequence encodes CASSDPTGIYNSPLHF.